Shown below are 31 T cell receptor beta chains from a single sample sequenced in a study of radiotherapy plus CTLA-4 blockade in lung cancer. TCRdb keeps only in-frame clones here, not all; method: immunoSEQ multiplex PCR. This table has about 95,000 clones, approximately 85% appearing once. The source was peripheral blood, collected from a patient treated with radiotherapy plus ipilimumab. These receptors originate from a human donor with non-small cell lung cancer who had a partial response to radiotherapy plus ipilimumab.

This chain connects TRBV5-1 to TRBJ2-1; weak D call: TRBD2 (6 bases). The CDR3 covers 14 residues. CDR1 and CDR2 from the germline V gene are SGHRS and YFSETQ. Deletions cut 6 bases from V and 6 bases from J, with 16 bases between. CDR3 sequence reads: CASTRLERGNEQFF. The CDR3 DNA reads TGCGCCAGCACCCGACTAGAGAGGGGCAATGAGCAGTTCTTC.

This chain connects TRBV30 to TRBJ2-3; TRBD2 agrees at 11 bases. CDR3 length: 15 amino acids. Germline V lookup: CDR1 GTSNPN, CDR2 SVGIG (reference sequence). With V trimmed by 1 base and J by 5 bases, 5 bases remained unmatched. This chain's CDR3 is CAWSEGLAEGDTQYF. CDR3 nucleotide sequence: TGTGCCTGGAGTGAGGGACTAGCGGAGGGAGATACGCAGTATTTT.

The chain employs TRBV30 and TRBJ2-7, with D possibly matching TRBD1 (6 bases). Trimming cost V 4 bases and J 7 bases, with 17 bases left between them. The CDR3 extends over 13 amino acids. The V gene's germline CDR1 is GTSNPN and CDR2 SVGIG (reference sequence). CDR3 sequence reads: CAWTQGGRGEQYF. CDR3 nucleotide sequence: TGTGCCTGGACCCAAGGGGGACGGGGAGAGCAGTACTTC.

This clone was detected only a few times. The gene calls are TRBV20-1 and TRBJ2-1; perhaps TRBD2 as D (5 bases). The CDR3 is made up of 10 amino acids. Trimming removed 6 bases at V and 10 bases at J, with 10 bases between. The germline V gene has CDR1 DFQATT and CDR2 SNEGSKA (reference sequence). The CDR3 coding sequence is TGCAGTGCCCTGAGACTAGAGCAGTTCTTC. This sequence encodes CSALRLEQFF.

This clone was detected only a few times. J is TRBJ2-2 and V is TRBV5-1; 7 nucleotides line up with TRBD1. Germline CDR1 SGHRS, CDR2 YFSETQ. Germline trimming cut 1 base from V and 1 base from J; bases unmatched to any gene: 1. The CDR3 contains 15 residues. The DNA for the CDR3 is TGCGCCAGCAGCTTGCGGACAGGGAACACCGGGGAGCTGTTTTTT. It yields the protein CASSLRTGNTGELFF.

The chain is built from TRBV29-1 and TRBJ2-3; 9 bases are a match to TRBD1. Germline V gene lookup returns CDR1 SQVTM and CDR2 ANQGSEA. V was clipped by 1 base and J by 4 bases; unmatched bases: 6. The CDR3 totals 15 residues. The CDR3 DNA reads TGCAGCGTTGAAGGGACAGGGGAGGGAGCAGATACGCAGTATTTT. Translating it yields CSVEGTGEGADTQYF.

The chain uses TRBV28 and TRBJ1-1; weak D call: TRBD1 (5 bases). Germline CDR1 is MDHEN and CDR2 is SYDVKM. The CDR3 consists of 14 residues. The germline V and J ends were trimmed by 3 bases and 1 base, with 9 bases remaining between them. CDR3 amino acids: CASSLEQENTEAFF. CDR3 DNA: TGTGCCAGCAGTTTGGAACAGGAGAACACTGAAGCTTTCTTT. Based on the CDR3 plus reference TRBV28 and TRBJ1-1, the full variable domain is DVKVTQSSRYLVKRTGEKVFLECVQDMDHENMFWYRQDPGLGLRLIYFSYDVKMKEKGDIPEGYSVSREKKERFSLILESASTNQTSMYLCASSLEQENTEAFFGQGTRLTVV.

The chain couples TRBV27 to TRBJ2-3; 12 positions agree with TRBD2. Trimming removed 0 bases from V and 5 bases from J; junction bases left unmatched: 9. CDR1 and CDR2 from the germline V gene are MNHEY and SMNVEV (reference sequence). CDR3 length: 18 amino acids. CDR3: CASSLSSSRLAGVDTQYF. The DNA for the CDR3 is TGTGCCAGCAGTTTATCGAGTAGTCGACTAGCGGGAGTAGATACGCAGTATTTT.

The CDR3 nucleotides read TGTGCCAGCAGTGAAGCGCCGGTAGGCAATCAGCCCCAGCATTTT. It is translated as CASSEAPVGNQPQHF. The chain joins TRBV6-1 to TRBJ1-5; D is uncertain. Per germline, CDR1 MNHNS and CDR2 SASEGT. With 0 bases removed from V and 2 bases from J, the gap between germline ends came to 8 bases. There are 15 residues in the CDR3.

The chain is built from TRBV21-1 and TRBJ1-6; the table calls TRBD1, which could not be checked here. TRBV21-1 is noted as a pseudogene. This CDR3 has 17 amino acids. CDR3 region: CASSKPPRDRVYSPLHF. Written as DNA, the CDR3 is TGTGCCAGCAGCAAACCCCCCCGGGACAGGGTTTATTCACCCCTCCACTTT.

The chain combines TRBV5-6 with TRBJ2-4; TRBD1 aligns across 8 bases. The J segment lost 0 bases and the V segment lost 4 bases, leaving 6 bases of the junction unmatched. Germline loops: CDR1 SGHDT, CDR2 YYEEEE. CDR3 length equals 16 residues. The CDR3 loop is CASSGGQGPAKNIQYF. Written as DNA, the CDR3 is TGTGCCAGCAGCGGAGGACAGGGACCAGCCAAAAACATTCAGTACTTC.

The chain links TRBV5-4 to TRBJ2-7; 11 nucleotides align to TRBD2. CDR3 length equals 15 residues. The germline V gene has CDR1 SGHNT and CDR2 YYREEE (reference sequence). The V gene end was trimmed by 3 bases and the J gene end by 0 bases; junction bases not matched to a gene: 2. CDR3 DNA sequence: TGTGCCAGCAGCTCGGGACTAGCGGCCTCCTACGAGCAGTACTTC. Translating it yields CASSSGLAASYEQYF.

CDR3: CASSLVAGEETQYF. The CDR3 DNA reads as TGTGCCAGCAGTTTAGTAGCGGGAGAAGAGACCCAGTACTTC. The chain couples TRBV27 to TRBJ2-5; 9 nucleotides line up with TRBD2. Looked up from germline, CDR1 is MNHEY and CDR2 is SMNVEV (reference sequence). This CDR3 has 14 residues. Germline trimming cut 2 bases from V and 3 bases from J; bases unmatched to any gene: 1.

This clone has a single count. Because it lacks the conserved phenylalanine or tryptophan at the end, this CDR3 is likely a read error. The genes are TRBV2 and TRBJ1-2; D is unresolved. Germline V CDR1 and CDR2: SNHLY, FYNNEI. V was cut by 4 bases and J by 5 bases, with 11 bases left in between. The CDR3 spans 13 residues. This CDR3 is CASSGTRGYGYTL. CDR3 coding DNA: TGTGCCAGCAGTGGGACCCGGGGATATGGCTACACCCTC.

The rearrangement joins TRBV5-4 to TRBJ2-7; TRBD1 matches at 8 bases. The CDR3 totals 16 residues. From germline, CDR1 is SGHNT and CDR2 YYREEE (reference sequence). The trim removed 5 bases at V and 6 bases at J, leaving 16 bases unmatched. CDR3 loop: CASSYNRGSVTGEQYF. The CDR3 DNA sequence: TGTGCCAGCAGTTATAACAGGGGGAGTGTTACGGGCGAGCAGTACTTC.

In its sample, this clone was seen a few times. CDR3 region: CASSPGTSGGFYNEQFF. Written as DNA, the CDR3 is TGTGCCAGTAGTCCTGGGACTAGCGGAGGTTTCTACAATGAGCAGTTCTTC. The chain is built from TRBV19 and TRBJ2-1; 11 nucleotides align to TRBD2. This CDR3 comprises 17 residues. V lost 5 bases to trimming and J lost 3 bases; unmatched junction nucleotides: 9. The germline gives CDR1 LNHDA, CDR2 SQIVND (reference sequence).

This clone was detected a few times. V gene TRBV28 combines with J gene TRBJ2-5, with 9 nucleotides matching TRBD1. This CDR3 has 13 amino acids. With 10 bases clipped from V and 3 bases from J, the junction kept 6 bases outside the gene matches. CDR1 MDHEN and CDR2 SYDVKM come from the germline V gene. In DNA, the CDR3 is TGTGCCATTAGAGACAGGGGGAAAGAGACCCAGTACTTC. Residues: CAIRDRGKETQYF.

The chain has TRBV7-2 and TRBJ2-7, with D possibly TRBD2 on 5 matching bases. Germline V lookup: CDR1 SGHTA, CDR2 FQGNSA. Trimming removed 5 bases from V and 4 bases from J, with 18 bases in between. The CDR3 sequence is 15 residues long. The CDR3 loop is CASSRTPGGAYEQYF. The CDR3 nucleotides read TGTGCCAGCAGCCGTACCCCCGGAGGAGCGTACGAGCAGTACTTC.

The chain combines TRBV2 with TRBJ1-5; the D gene is possibly TRBD1 (6 bases). Between the trimmed V and J ends, which lost 8 bases and 6 bases, there was a span of 23 bases. Germline CDR1 and CDR2: SNHLY and FYNNEI. The CDR3 sequence is 16 residues long. CDR3 sequence: CASGLDGGAQGQPQHF. CDR3 bases: TGTGCCAGCGGCCTTGATGGGGGGGCGCAGGGTCAGCCCCAGCATTTT.

The chain uses TRBV6-5 and TRBJ2-1, with D possibly being TRBD2 (6 bases). The CDR3 is 15 amino acids. Trimming left V 8 bases short and J 7 bases short, with 21 bases between. In germline, CDR1 is MNHEY, CDR2 SVGAGI. The CDR3 reads CASASAPSAANEQFF. The CDR3 DNA is TGTGCCAGCGCCTCCGCCCCTAGCGCCGCAAATGAGCAGTTCTTC.

V is TRBV10-3 and J is TRBJ2-6, with TRBD1 identical over 11 bases. Germline V gene lookup returns CDR1 ENHRY and CDR2 SYGVKD. The J segment lost 2 bases and the V segment lost 7 bases, leaving 4 bases of the junction unmatched. CDR3 length equals 16 residues. CDR3: CAIKGDRGAGANVLTF. In DNA, the CDR3 is TGTGCCATCAAAGGGGACAGGGGGGCTGGGGCCAACGTCCTGACTTTC.

The chain recombines TRBV7-9 with TRBJ1-2; D ambiguous. CDR1 is SEHNR and CDR2 is FQNEAQ in the germline V gene (reference sequence). There are 15 residues in the CDR3. Trimming took 1 base from V and 4 from J, leaving 13 bases between them. The CDR3 nucleotides read TGTGCCAGCAGCTTAGGTCCGGGGAGGATCTATGGCTACACCTTC. Its translation: CASSLGPGRIYGYTF.

The rearrangement joins TRBV20-1 to TRBJ1-1, with D unclear. The CDR3 length is 10 residues. Germline CDR1 and CDR2: DFQATT and SNEGSKA (reference sequence). Deletions cut 7 bases from V and 11 bases from J, with 14 bases between. The CDR3 nucleotides are TGCAGTGTCCCATCCGGTCGGGCTTTCTTT. Translating it yields CSVPSGRAFF.

This chain uses TRBV14 with TRBJ2-3; 7 bases are shared with TRBD2. The germline V gene encodes CDR1 SGHDN and CDR2 FVKESK. The CDR3 sequence is 13 residues long. J lost 5 bases, V lost 3 bases, and 2 bases had no gene match. CDR3 residues: CASSHLAGDTQYF. The CDR3 region has the DNA TGTGCCAGCAGCCATTTAGCGGGAGATACGCAGTATTTT.

The rearrangement links TRBV9 to TRBJ2-5; perhaps TRBD2 as D (5 bases). Trimming shortened V by 5 bases and J by 3 bases, and 5 bases separated the two germline ends. The CDR3 contains 11 residues. Germline V gene data show CDR1 as SGDLS and CDR2 as YYNGEE. The CDR3 DNA reads TGTGCCAGCAGGAGGGAAGAGACCCAGTACTTC. As protein: CASRREETQYF. Using reference TRBV9 and TRBJ2-5 for the parts outside the CDR3, the full variable domain is DSGVTQTPKHLITATGQRVTLRCSPRSGDLSVYWYQQSLDQGLQFLIQYYNGEERAKGNILERFSAQQFPDLHSELNLSSLELGDSALYFCASRREETQYFGPGTRLLVL.

The chain is built from TRBV4-1 and TRBJ2-7, with TRBD2 matching over 10 bases. The CDR3 covers 17 residues. V shed 2 bases and J 2 bases; nucleotides not matched to a gene: 9. Germline V gene lookup returns CDR1 MGHRA and CDR2 YSYEKL. Here the CDR3 DNA reads TGCGCCAGCAGCCAATACCCTAGCGGGAGCGACGCCTACGAGCAGTACTTC. Its translation is CASSQYPSGSDAYEQYF.

The chain carries TRBV7-7 and TRBJ2-5, with 9 nucleotides matching TRBD2. J lost 4 bases, V lost 4 bases, and 10 bases had no gene match. Per the germline V gene, CDR1 is SSHAT and CDR2 is FNYEAQ (reference sequence). The CDR3 is 16 amino acids. CDR3 sequence (DNA): TGTGCCAGCAGCTCAAATCCGGGACTAGCTGGAGAGACCCAGTACTTC. It codes for CASSSNPGLAGETQYF.

The rearrangement uses TRBV29-1 and TRBJ1-4; D remains ambiguous. V was trimmed by 6 bases and J by 1 base, leaving 18 bases between them. Germline values: CDR1 SQVTM, CDR2 ANQGSEA. The CDR3 is 16 residues long. In DNA, the CDR3 is TGCAGCGTCCCCTCTCGGGGTGATATAACTAATGAAAAACTGTTTTTT. Translating gives CSVPSRGDITNEKLFF.

This clone was seen a single time. This chain connects TRBV27 to TRBJ2-2; D remains ambiguous. V gave up 2 bases and J gave up 3 bases, with 10 bases separating them. This CDR3 is built from 15 residues. Looked up from germline, CDR1 is MNHEY and CDR2 is SMNVEV (reference sequence). DNA for the CDR3: TGTGCCAGCAGTTTAATGCCACCGGACACCGGGGAGCTGTTTTTT. It is translated as CASSLMPPDTGELFF.

This chain connects TRBV19 to TRBJ2-1; unclear D gene. Germline values: CDR1 LNHDA, CDR2 SQIVND (reference sequence). V was trimmed by 11 bases and J by 3 bases, leaving 20 bases between them. The CDR3 is 15 residues long. The CDR3 here is CADAVVRADYNEQFF. The CDR3, as DNA: TGTGCCGACGCGGTCGTCCGCGCTGACTACAATGAGCAGTTCTTC.

The chain couples TRBV7-9 to TRBJ2-7, with D possibly matching TRBD2 (6 bases). The germline V gene encodes CDR1 SEHNR and CDR2 FQNEAQ (reference sequence). This CDR3 is 15 amino acids long. V lost 5 bases and J 3 bases, leaving 17 bases between the germline ends. Here the CDR3 reads CASSPGDGGYYEQYF. In nucleotides, the CDR3 is TGTGCCAGCAGCCCCGGGGACGGAGGGTACTACGAGCAGTACTTC.